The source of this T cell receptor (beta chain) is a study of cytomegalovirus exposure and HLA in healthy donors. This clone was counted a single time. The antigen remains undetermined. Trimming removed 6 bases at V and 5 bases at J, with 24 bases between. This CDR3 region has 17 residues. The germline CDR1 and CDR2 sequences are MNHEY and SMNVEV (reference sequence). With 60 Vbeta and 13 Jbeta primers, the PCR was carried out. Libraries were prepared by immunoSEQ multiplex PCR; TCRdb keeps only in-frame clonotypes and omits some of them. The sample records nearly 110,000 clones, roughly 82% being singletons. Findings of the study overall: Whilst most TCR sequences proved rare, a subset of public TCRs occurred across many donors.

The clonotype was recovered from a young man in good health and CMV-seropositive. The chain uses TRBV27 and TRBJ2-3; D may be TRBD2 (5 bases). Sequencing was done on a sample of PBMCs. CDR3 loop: CASSPPETFLAGDTQYF. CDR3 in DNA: TGTGCCAGCAGCCCTCCCGAAACATTCCTCGCGGGAGATACGCAGTATTTT.